This TCR beta chain was observed in a study of control samples from healthy donors and cancer patients. Germline values: CDR1 SGHAT, CDR2 FQDESV (reference sequence). V was clipped by 6 bases and J by 1 base, with 9 bases between them. The CDR3 totals 13 residues. Produced via immunoSEQ multiplex PCR; TCRdb's table is partial and in-frame only. Among tens of thousands of clones listed, around nine tenths were seen once. The chain uses TRBV11-1 and TRBJ1-2, with a possible D match to TRBD1 (6 bases). The sequencing sample was made of blood. This receptor was obtained from a woman aged 45-65 years in good health. The CDR3 here is CASSEGVNYGYTF. The DNA of the CDR3 is TGTGCCAGCAGTGAGGGGGTTAACTATGGCTACACCTTC.